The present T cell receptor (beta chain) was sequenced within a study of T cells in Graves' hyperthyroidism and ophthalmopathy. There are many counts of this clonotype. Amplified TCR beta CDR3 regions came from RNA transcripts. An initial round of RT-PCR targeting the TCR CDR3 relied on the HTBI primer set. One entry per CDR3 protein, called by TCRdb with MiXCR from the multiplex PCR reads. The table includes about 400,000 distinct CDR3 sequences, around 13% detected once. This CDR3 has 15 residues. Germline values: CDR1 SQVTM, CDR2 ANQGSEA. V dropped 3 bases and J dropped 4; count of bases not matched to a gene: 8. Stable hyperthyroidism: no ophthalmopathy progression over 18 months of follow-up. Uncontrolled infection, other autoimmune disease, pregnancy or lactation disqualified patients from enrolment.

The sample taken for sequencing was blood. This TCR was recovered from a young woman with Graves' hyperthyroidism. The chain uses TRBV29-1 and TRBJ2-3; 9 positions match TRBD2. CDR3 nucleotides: TGCAGCGTTGACTCGGCGGGAGGGCTGGCAGATACGCAGTATTTT. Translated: CSVDSAGGLADTQYF.